The TCR beta chain described here comes from a study of T cell responses to AZD1222 COVID-19 vaccine. About the study: Both about-4-week and about-12-week second-dose recipients were combined.

About this clone: Antigen: not known.

Data came from immunoSEQ multiplex PCR; TCRdb stores just in-frame clones and leaves some out. The table lists roughly 84,000 clones, 70% to 90% of them singletons. This CDR3 spans 14 amino acids. Losses at the gene ends were 5 bases for V and 3 bases for J; bases not matched to a gene: 6. Looked up from germline, CDR1 is SGHTA and CDR2 is FQGNSA. Study results and limitations: The study sampled repertoires only after the peak T cell response. The number of AZD1222 recipients seropositive at baseline was only five to seven. Spike was spanned by vaccine-associated CD4 TCRs, which were dominant at 160-218 and 743-854.

V usage is TRBV7-2 and J usage is TRBJ2-7; 8 positions match TRBD1. The material sequenced was peripheral blood, taken on day 0 of AZD1222 vaccination. The source of this sequence is an adult in good health. The CDR3 here is CASSPGQARYEQYF. In nucleotides, the CDR3 is TGTGCCAGCAGCCCGGGACAGGCACGCTACGAGCAGTACTTC. Full variable domain (remainder filled in from reference TRBV7-2 and TRBJ2-7): GAGVSQSPSNKVTEKGKDVELRCDPISGHTALYWYRQSLGQGLEFLIYFQGNSAPDKSGLPSDRFSAERTGGSVSTLTIQRTQQEDSAVYLCASSPGQARYEQYFGPGTRLTVT.